This is a list of T cell receptor beta chains from one sample in a study of cytomegalovirus exposure and HLA in healthy donors. Some clones are missing from TCRdb's copy, which holds only in-frame ones; the method was immunoSEQ multiplex PCR. The table shows under 200,000 clones, with approximately 70% occurring only once. The sequencing sample was made of PBMCs. All receptors derive from a young woman in good health and CMV-seronegative. The CDR3 runs from the conserved cysteine through the conserved F or W. The D gene is left open where the match is weak. Some rows have no size entry. The others give once, few or many, or a class for an expanded clone.

V	J	size	D	CDR3	DNA
TRBV7-8	TRBJ2-3	NA	TRBD2	CASSYPRSGGASLGTDTQYF	TGTGCCAGCAGCTATCCACGGAGCGGGGGGGCCTCCTTGGGCACAGATACGCAGTATTTT
TRBV7-3	TRBJ2-1	NA	TRBD2	CASSLNAGGSYNEQFF	TGTGCCAGCAGCTTAAACGCGGGAGGGTCCTACAATGAGCAGTTCTTC
TRBV18	TRBJ2-3	NA	NA	CASSPERRSTDTQYF	TGTGCCAGCTCACCCGAGCGGCGGAGCACAGATACGCAGTATTTT
TRBV19	TRBJ2-1	NA	TRBD1	CASRSDRGPYNEQFF	TGTGCCAGTAGGTCGGACAGGGGGCCTTACAATGAGCAGTTCTTC
TRBV5-6	TRBJ1-1	NA	TRBD1	CASSPGTGSEAFF	TGTGCCAGCAGCCCAGGGACAGGGAGTGAAGCTTTCTTT
TRBV4-2	TRBJ1-3	NA	NA	CASSQDRGGNTIYF	TGTGCCAGCAGCCAAGACAGGGGAGGAAACACCATATATTTT
TRBV4-3	TRBJ2-1	NA	TRBD2	CASSQYDGATVRGVPQFF	TGCGCCAGCAGCCAATATGACGGGGCCACCGTTCGGGGGGTGCCGCAGTTCTTC
TRBV7-9	TRBJ2-1	NA	TRBD2	CASSTGTSGRGNEQFF	TGTGCCAGCAGCACCGGGACTAGCGGGAGGGGGAATGAGCAGTTCTTC
TRBV27	TRBJ2-7	NA	TRBD1	CASHPGTGPYEQYF	TGTGCCAGCCATCCCGGGACAGGACCCTACGAGCAGTACTTC
TRBV7-9	TRBJ1-1	NA	NA	CSSSLNPRGEVNTEAFF	TGTTCCAGCAGCTTGAACCCTCGAGGTGAGGTGAACACTGAAGCTTTCTTT
TRBV28	TRBJ2-4	many	NA	CASTSRTGRGGNIQYF	TGTGCCAGCACCAGCCGGACCGGACGGGGTGGAAACATTCAGTACTTC
TRBV18	TRBJ1-1	NA	NA	CATGRGGNTEAFF	TGTGCCACCGGACGGGGGGGGAACACTGAAGCTTTCTTT
TRBV10-3	TRBJ2-7	NA	NA	CAISESRGFGAGEQYF	TGTGCCATCAGTGAGTCGAGGGGGTTTGGGGCCGGCGAGCAGTACTTC
TRBV7-8	TRBJ1-2	few	NA	CASSLSLRQSYGYTF	TGTGCCAGCAGCTTAAGTCTTCGACAGTCCTATGGCTACACCTTC
TRBV27	TRBJ2-1	NA	NA	CASSFLGNPYNEQFF	TGTGCCAGCAGTTTCCTCGGGAATCCTTACAATGAGCAGTTCTTC